This TCR beta chain stems from a study of T cells in Graves' hyperthyroidism and ophthalmopathy. Study outcomes and limitations: Using 13 V-J features, a model discriminated ophthalmopathy from stable hyperthyroidism.

The CDR3 regions of TCR beta were amplified from RNA transcripts. A first-round RT-PCR of the TCR CDR3 used the HTBI primer set. Via MiXCR, TCRdb re-called the multiplex PCR reads, giving one row per CDR3 protein. Of around 500,000 distinct CDR3 sequences in the sample, about 15% are singletons; the top ten hold over 15%. Germline V CDR1 and CDR2: MNHEY, SVGEGT. The length of the CDR3 is 14 residues. Trimming cost V 10 bases and J 10 bases, with 23 bases left between them. Points on this clonotype: Its antigen is still unknown.

No progression to ophthalmopathy during 18 months of follow-up defined stable disease. The PBMCs were taken from around 9 ml of fresh peripheral blood. The V and J genes are TRBV6-2 or TRBV6-3 and TRBJ2-1, with D tentatively TRBD1 or TRBD2 (5 bases each). This receptor was taken from a woman aged 18-29 years with Graves' hyperthyroidism. The sample comprised blood. The CDR3 sequence: CATRDLGGLAEQFF. CDR3 coding DNA: TGTGCCACCAGGGACCTCGGAGGCCTTGCGGAGCAGTTCTTC.